This T cell receptor beta chain is drawn from a study of blood T cell repertoires in COVID-19. Trimming shortened V by 0 bases and J by 6 bases, and 12 bases separated the two germline ends. There are 15 residues in the CDR3. CDR1 and CDR2 (germline): SGHVS, FQNEAQ. Across 24 US areas, participants ranged in age from roughly 18 to 95 years. Participant reports of clinical history set cohort assignment. This table comes from immunoSEQ multiplex PCR, and its TCRdb copy is limited to in-frame clones, with some not included. Seen here are hundreds of thousands of clones, 85% observed once, and the top ten hold 2.5% to 3%.

This chain joins TRBV7-8 and TRBJ1-5, with D maybe TRBD1 (5 bases). This clonotype was obtained from a woman aged 45-60 years who had recovered from COVID-19. The source material was PBMCs or T cells enriched from blood (not recorded which). The CDR3 protein is CASSLARGGSQPQHF. CDR3 coding DNA: TGTGCCAGCAGCTTAGCCCGCGGGGGATCTCAGCCCCAGCATTTT.